These T cell receptor beta chains were read from a single sample in a study of control samples from healthy donors and cancer patients. Data came from immunoSEQ multiplex PCR; TCRdb stores just in-frame clones and leaves some out. The sample yields 150,000 to 200,000 clones, of which the top ten take up roughly 2%. Sequenced input: blood. Receptors originate from a woman in her 30s in good health. Each CDR3 is given with its conserved first and last residue. A D gene is named only where the DNA matches it firmly.

v_call	j_call	d_call	cdr3_aa	cdr3_nt
TRBV30	TRBJ1-2	NA	CAWSGGYTF	TGTGCCTGGAGTGGAGGCTACACCTTC
TRBV6-2/TRBV6-3	TRBJ2-3	TRBD2	CASSLWLAGGTDTQYF	TGTGCCAGCAGCCTCTGGCTAGCGGGGGGCACAGATACGCAGTATTTT
TRBV2	TRBJ2-1	NA	CASSADLAGNEQFF	TGTGCCAGCAGTGCGGACCTCGCCGGTAATGAGCAGTTCTTC
TRBV6-5	TRBJ2-7	NA	CASSYSRREHEQYF	TGTGCCAGCAGTTACTCGAGGAGGGAGCACGAGCAGTACTTC
TRBV7-9	TRBJ2-2	TRBD2	CASSLVTGGTGELFF	TGTGCCAGCAGCTTAGTAACGGGGGGCACCGGGGAGCTGTTTTTT
TRBV6-5	TRBJ1-2	NA	CASSYGDNYGYTF	TGTGCCAGCAGTTACGGTGATAACTATGGCTACACCTTC
TRBV13	TRBJ1-4	TRBD1	CASTLRTGSNEKLFF	TGTGCCAGCACCCTTAGGACAGGCTCTAATGAAAAACTGTTTTTT
TRBV18	TRBJ1-1	TRBD1	CASSLFDRVVTEAFF	TGTGCCAGCTCACTTTTCGACAGGGTGGTCACTGAAGCTTTCTTT
TRBV7-9	TRBJ2-3	NA	CASSLTLEGLDTQYF	TGTGCCAGCAGCCTAACCCTTGAGGGCTTGGATACGCAGTATTTT
TRBV5-1	TRBJ2-7	TRBD1	CASTHRGTKLSYEQYF	TGCGCCAGCACCCACAGGGGGACGAAGCTCTCCTACGAGCAGTACTTC
TRBV7-9	TRBJ1-1	TRBD1	CASSSRQGPEAFF	TGTGCCAGCAGCTCAAGACAGGGGCCTGAAGCTTTCTTT
TRBV7-2	TRBJ1-2	TRBD1	CASSLGIGQEDGYTF	TGTGCCAGCAGCTTAGGAATTGGACAGGAGGATGGCTACACCTTC
TRBV19	TRBJ1-1	NA	CASSIGATNTEAFF	TGTGCCAGTAGTATTGGGGCGACGAACACTGAAGCTTTCTTT
TRBV25-1	TRBJ1-1	TRBD1	CASRNRGLLTSEAFF	TGTGCCAGCAGAAACAGGGGGCTCCTCACATCTGAAGCTTTCTTT
TRBV28	TRBJ2-5	NA	CASSFKDGQETQYF	TGTGCCAGCAGTTTTAAGGACGGCCAAGAGACCCAGTACTTC